The 5 T cell receptor beta chains presented below share a single source sample, sequenced in a study of T cells in narcolepsy. The protocol was immunoSEQ multiplex PCR, while the TCRdb copy is restricted to in-frame clones and leaves out a portion. Here the sample spans just over 20,000 clones, around 83% being singletons. The sequenced sample was memory (CD45RA-) CD4+ T cells from blood. These receptors were collected from a human donor in good health.

The genes are TRBV29-1 and TRBJ2-1, with 10 positions matching TRBD1. The CDR3 covers 14 residues. The junction had 7 bases not matched to a gene; V was cut back by 7 bases and J by 4 bases. Germline values: CDR1 SQVTM, CDR2 ANQGSEA. Here the CDR3 DNA reads TGCAGCGCGTTGAGGGACAGGGGTTACAATGAGCAGTTCTTC. Translated, it gives CSALRDRGYNEQFF.

This chain connects TRBV7-2 to TRBJ2-7; D is possibly TRBD1 or TRBD2 (5 bases each). The length of the CDR3 is 14 residues. V was cut by 3 bases and J by 4 bases, with 13 bases left in between. The germline V gene encodes CDR1 SGHTA and CDR2 FQGNSA. The CDR3 is CASSLGPGTYEQYF. The CDR3 coding sequence is TGTGCCAGCAGCTTGGGCCCTGGGACGTACGAGCAGTACTTC.

This clone has a handful of counts. The genes are TRBV2 and TRBJ1-1; TRBD1 might be the D (5 bases). CDR1 and CDR2 from the germline V gene are SNHLY and FYNNEI. V lost 8 bases and J lost 2, with 15 bases in between. The CDR3 is made up of 14 amino acids. The CDR3 sequence is CASLRRDGNTEAFF. CDR3 nucleotide sequence: TGTGCCAGCCTGAGGAGGGACGGTAACACTGAAGCTTTCTTT.

The chain recombines TRBV2 with TRBJ2-7, with 7 nucleotides matching TRBD1. This CDR3 has 14 residues. V lost 6 bases, J lost 2 bases, and 7 bases stayed unmatched. The germline CDR1 and CDR2 sequences are SNHLY and FYNNEI. The CDR3 reads CASRGDSPPYEQYF. The DNA of the CDR3 is TGTGCCAGCAGGGGGGACAGTCCCCCCTACGAGCAGTACTTC.

This chain uses TRBV2 with TRBJ2-3; TRBD2 aligns across 11 bases. The CDR3 is 17 amino acids. The germline V gene has CDR1 SNHLY and CDR2 FYNNEI. V lost 3 bases to trimming and J lost 1 base; unmatched junction nucleotides: 6. The DNA for the CDR3 is TGTGCCAGCAGTGAGACTAGCGGGGCAATGGGCACAGATACGCAGTATTTT. This sequence encodes CASSETSGAMGTDTQYF.